This T cell receptor beta chain appears in the sequencing data of a study of T cell repertoires in cytomegalovirus infection. Study-level background: Public TCR beta signatures marked donors with CMV infection and the matching HLA.

Each CDR3 protein gets one entry after TCRdb re-called the reads with MiXCR. The repertoire holds around 110,000 distinct CDR3 sequences, with 10% as singletons. This CDR3 region has 15 residues. Germline lookup yields CDR1 LGHNA and CDR2 YSLEER. J lost 4 bases, V lost 1 base, and 4 bases had no gene match. This clonotype was found many times. Its cognate antigen is unknown. Notes on the study in general: Carriers of CMV plus the relevant HLA were identified by cumulative public TCR beta family frequency. In two of eight donors, the top clonotype was HLA-C-restricted CMV-specific.

The gene calls are TRBV4-3 and TRBJ1-3, with TRBD1 matching 7 bases. The sample was PBMCs, sequenced either directly or after in vitro stimulation (not recorded which). This sequence was found in a human donor in good health (CMV status not recorded). Some clones in this sample may be carry-over from other donors' samples. As DNA, the CDR3 is TGCGCCAGCAGCCAAGCACCCAGGGGGGGAAACACCATATATTTT. Amino acid sequence: CASSQAPRGGNTIYF.